These 18 T cell receptor beta chains came from one sample sequenced in a study of human T cells and chemical hapten exposure. TCRdb redid the calling of the RACE reads with MiXCR, one entry per CDR3 protein. The data hold 85,000 to 95,000 distinct CDR3 sequences, with more than 9.5% observed a single time. The time point denotes: patch test 2, 6 weeks after DPC sensitization. Sample treatment: therapeutic diphenylcyclopropenone sensitization with weekly scalp DPC. This specimen consisted of whole blood, obtained in connection with sensitization to the hapten diphenylcyclopropenone (DPC). The receptors were gathered from a man in his forties with alopecia areata. Some clones in this sample may be carry-over from other donors' samples.

This clonotype was recorded a few times. This chain uses TRBV6-5 with TRBJ2-7, with TRBD2 identical over 15 bases. V trimming: 2 bases; J trimming: 1 base; junction bases outside the gene matches: 12. Germline CDR1 and CDR2: MNHEY and SVGAGI. CDR3 length: 20 residues. In nucleotides, the CDR3 is TGTGCCAGCAGTTACATGGGACTAGCGGGAGGACCGACTAAATCCTACGAGCAGTACTTC. Translating gives CASSYMGLAGGPTKSYEQYF.

This clonotype occurred a few times. V is TRBV2 and J is TRBJ1-2; 7 bases map to TRBD1. The germline V gene encodes CDR1 SNHLY and CDR2 FYNNEI. Trimming cost V 4 bases and J 0 bases; bases outside gene matches: 2. The CDR3 consists of 14 residues. The chain's CDR3 is CASSGQGTNYGYTF. The CDR3 bases are TGTGCCAGCAGTGGACAGGGAACTAACTATGGCTACACCTTC.

The V and J genes are TRBV7-8 and TRBJ2-7; no clear D. CDR1 is SGHVS, CDR2 FQNEAQ, per germline. The CDR3 is made up of 15 amino acids. Trimming left V 5 bases short and J 4 bases short, with 18 bases between. CDR3 nucleotides: TGTGCCAGCAGCCGTGGACGCCTCACCCTTTACGAGCAGTACGTC. Translating gives CASSRGRLTLYEQYV.

This clonotype was seen a handful of times. The chain links TRBV5-6 to TRBJ2-3, with 8 bases lining up with TRBD1. Losses at the gene ends were 4 bases for V and 2 bases for J; bases not matched to a gene: 6. The V gene's germline CDR1 is SGHDT and CDR2 YYEEEE. This CDR3 comprises 15 residues. CDR3 nucleotides: TGTGCCAGCAGCCCGGGACAGGCGCCCACAGATACGCAGTATTTT. Amino acids: CASSPGQAPTDTQYF.

This clonotype was seen ten or more times. The V call is TRBV28, the J call TRBJ1-2, with 8 bases lining up with TRBD1. The CDR3 has 14 amino acids. V trimming: 3 bases; J trimming: 4 bases; junction bases outside the gene matches: 4. The germline gives CDR1 MDHEN, CDR2 SYDVKM. The CDR3: CASSFGQGGYGYTF. CDR3 in DNA: TGTGCCAGCAGTTTTGGACAGGGTGGCTATGGCTACACCTTC.

A few counts support this clonotype. V usage is TRBV23-1 and J usage is TRBJ2-7; D is ambiguous. TRBV23-1 falls under the ORF class, with uncertain function. The length of the CDR3 is 16 residues. V lost 1 base to trimming and J lost 2 bases, with 15 bases between them. The CDR3 region has the DNA TGCGCCAGCAGTCAATTTCGCGTGGAAAGAGCCTACGAGCAGTACGTC. This sequence encodes CASSQFRVERAYEQYV.

This clonotype was seen a few times. The chain has TRBV20-1 and TRBJ2-7; 7 bases agree with TRBD2. V lost 8 bases and J lost 6; bases outside the gene matches: 16. The germline V gene has CDR1 DFQATT and CDR2 SNEGSKA (reference sequence). There are 14 residues in the CDR3. CDR3 bases: TGCAGTAAACTCGATCCGGGCGGGAGTGGCGAGCAGTACTTC. It specifies CSKLDPGGSGEQYF.

The genes are TRBV10-3 and TRBJ2-7; 10 nucleotides align to TRBD2. The CDR3 consists of 15 residues. V was pared by 4 bases and J by 9 bases, with 12 bases of the junction left unmatched. Germline V gene data show CDR1 as ENHRY and CDR2 as SYGVKD. This CDR3 reads CAISGTAGLALGQYF. CDR3 in DNA: TGTGCCATCAGTGGAACAGCGGGACTAGCGCTTGGGCAGTACTTC.

This clonotype has only a few counts. The V gene is TRBV14, the J gene TRBJ1-6, with 9 nucleotides matching TRBD1. From germline, CDR1 is SGHDN and CDR2 FVKESK. V shed 3 bases, J shed 7 bases, and the junction held 1 base outside the gene matches. This CDR3 contains 14 residues. CDR3 sequence (DNA): TGTGCCAGCAGCCAGGACAGGGGAAATTCACCCCTCCACTTT. Amino acid sequence: CASSQDRGNSPLHF.

The rearrangement links TRBV12-3 or TRBV12-4 to TRBJ2-1; 7 bases align to TRBD1. The J segment lost 8 bases and the V segment lost 4 bases, leaving 8 bases of the junction unmatched. The CDR3 is 14 residues long. This CDR3 reads CASSSGQGVHEQFF. The CDR3 DNA reads as TGTGCCAGCAGTTCTGGGCAGGGGGTCCATGAGCAGTTCTTC.

This clonotype appeared a single time. V gene TRBV10-3 combines with J gene TRBJ2-7, with TRBD2 identical over 8 bases. CDR1 ENHRY and CDR2 SYGVKD come from the germline V gene. The CDR3 runs 13 residues. V dropped 6 bases and J dropped 7; count of bases not matched to a gene: 8. DNA of the CDR3: TGTGCCATCAGCCCCGGACTAGCACGGGAGCAGTACGTC. Translating it yields CAISPGLAREQYV.

There are many counts of this clonotype. The V call is TRBV11-2, the J call TRBJ1-1, with 7 nucleotides matching TRBD1. The junction had 21 bases not matched to a gene; V was cut back by 7 bases and J by 13 bases. The length of the CDR3 is 15 residues. Germline CDR1 reads SGHAT; CDR2 reads FQNNGV. The CDR3 DNA reads TGTGCCAGCACCCCCCAAGGGGTAGGGGGCGATATGGATTTCTTT. Translated, it gives CASTPQGVGGDMDFF.

The table lists this clonotype with many counts. The rearrangement links TRBV6-2 or TRBV6-3 to TRBJ1-1, with D tentatively TRBD1 (6 bases). The germline V gene encodes CDR1 MNHEY and CDR2 SVGEGT. With 2 bases removed from V and 2 bases from J, the gap between germline ends came to 12 bases. The CDR3 length is 15 residues. The DNA of the CDR3 is TGTGCCAGCAGTTACCCGGGACACCTTAACACTGAAGCTTTCTTT. Its protein product is CASSYPGHLNTEAFF.

In this sample, this clonotype turned up a few times. The chain uses TRBV19 and TRBJ1-1; D is unresolved. CDR3 length: 13 amino acids. The V gene's germline CDR1 is LNHDA and CDR2 SQIVND (reference sequence). V lost 9 bases, J lost 0 bases, and 11 bases lay in between. The CDR3 sequence is CASTSMLNTEAFF. CDR3 coding DNA: TGTGCCAGCACCAGTATGTTGAACACTGAAGCTTTCTTT.

The rearrangement uses TRBV27 and TRBJ2-2; 10 positions match TRBD2. Losses at the gene ends were 3 bases for V and 6 bases for J; bases not matched to a gene: 10. CDR1 and CDR2 from the germline V gene are MNHEY and SMNVEV (reference sequence). This CDR3 spans 17 amino acids. DNA of the CDR3: TGTGCCAGCAGTTTCCTAACAACTAGCGGGGAGGCCGGGGAGCTGTTTTTT. Its protein is CASSFLTTSGEAGELFF.

This clonotype occurred a few times. The DNA for the CDR3 is TGCAGCGTTGGACCTACCTCCTCAGATACGCAGTATTTT. Translated, it gives CSVGPTSSDTQYF. This chain joins TRBV29-1 and TRBJ2-3; D is unclear. The CDR3 totals 13 residues. V gave up 4 bases and J gave up 4 bases, with 12 bases separating them. From germline, CDR1 is SQVTM and CDR2 ANQGSEA.

This rearrangement joins TRBV4-1 to TRBJ2-1, with 11 bases that match TRBD2. Per the germline V gene, CDR1 is MGHRA and CDR2 is YSYEKL. CDR3 size: 15 residues. With V trimmed by 3 bases and J by 5 bases, 3 bases remained unmatched. The chain's CDR3 is CASSHPGLADNEQFF. In nucleotides, the CDR3 is TGCGCCAGCAGCCACCCGGGACTAGCGGACAATGAGCAGTTCTTC.

The chain combines TRBV27 with TRBJ2-3, with TRBD2 as a possible D gene (5 bases). The length of the CDR3 is 15 residues. V dropped 3 bases and J dropped 8 bases, with 18 bases sitting between them. Germline CDR1 MNHEY, CDR2 SMNVEV (reference sequence). The DNA of the CDR3 is TGTGCCAGCAGTTTCCAGGCTAGGACTCTCGTTACGCAGTATTTT. As protein: CASSFQARTLVTQYF.